This T cell receptor (beta chain) was sequenced during a study of shared clonotypes between healthy human individuals (TCRdb year 2020). General notes on the study: The cohort comprised a couple of women and three men aged 18 to 49 years. Leukapheresis yielded between about 0.8 and 9.5 billion PBMCs per donor. For each donor, CD4 naive and CD4 memory were each given three plates, CD8 naive was given two plates, and CD8 memory was given one plate. To increase sequencing depth and limit assay-specific biases, different laboratories used diverse techniques to prepare libraries and sequence TCR repertoires. The study deeply sequenced blood TCR repertoires of about five healthy adults to estimate repertoire size and the extent of clonotype sharing between individuals. What the work shows at the level of the full study, not this receptor alone: Pairwise subsampling indicated that sequencing depth was expected to affect the degree of clonotype sharing among donors. The genetic and exposure-history diversity represented was limited by the small number of donors. Only blood was sampled, and tissue TCR repertoires likely differ from those in blood. Even with the large sequencing depth, rarefaction of the sorted-subset datasets indicated that sequencing was incomplete. Roughly 5.2% of naive CD4, 3.5% of naive CD8, roughly 2.5% of memory CD4, and 0.4% of memory CD8 clonotypes were shared across four donors. Estimated clonotype richness was generally larger for naive than for memory subsets. Clonotypes shared by all four sorted-subset donors showed higher generation probabilities than non-shared clonotypes.

TCR CDR3 regions were amplified from genomic DNA by multiplex PCR using the deep immunoSEQ assay. Extracted genomic DNA from each cell subset was distributed evenly across all wells of several immunoSEQ 96-well plates, and each plate was treated as a replicate. For sorted subsets, about 220 ng of genomic DNA, equivalent to about 30,000 T cell genomes, went into each replicate PCR. Purified libraries were quantified with a Qubit 3.0 fluorometer, sized on a Bioanalyzer 2100, and re-quantified with the KAPA Library Quantification kit. Every immunoSEQ 96-well plate was sequenced on a dedicated single-read 150-cycle Illumina NextSeq 550 flow cell. In the original analysis: Because the immunoSEQ output held only junctional sequences and lacked quality scores, the filtering could not match the filtering applied to full-length reads. To assign V/J genes and CDR3, sequences were annotated using PyIR, a Python wrapper for IgBLAST v1.9, with IMGT germline references. Any read was removed if the V/J assignment was weak (E-value above 1e-6), the CDR3 was missing, or the read contained stop codons, out-of-frame junctions, or ambiguous translated residues. V3J clonotypes were defined as sequences sharing the same inferred V gene, J gene, and CDR3 amino acid sequence. To compute the percentage overlap between repertoires, the number of shared unique clonotypes was divided by the size of the smaller repertoire. RTK rarefaction, the Chao1 estimator, and Recon v2.1 estimates of unobserved clonotypes were used to assess repertoire richness. OLGA was used to compute generation probabilities for all TCRbeta clonotypes that the gDNA method yielded from a handful of donors. Not all clones reach the TCRdb copy of this immuneACCESS table, which keeps in-frame sequences only. Checked studies attribute under half of the gap to unresolved V genes and leave the rest unexplained. The V and J calls and the clone size are those of that table, but D and trimming were determined from the DNA. For this sample there are a few million clones; over 85% appear just once. About 0.13% of the sample is held by the ten biggest clonotypes.

Donors were healthy HIV-negative adults with no recently reported acute infections or vaccinations. Every donor was a Caucasian adult residing in Nashville, Tennessee, USA. Magnetic negative selection was used to enrich CD4+ T cells, after which naive cells were positively selected on CD45RA and the negative fraction became the memory subset. After blood collection by leukapheresis, PBMCs were isolated using Ficoll-Histopaque density gradient centrifugation and then cryopreserved in the vapor phase of liquid nitrogen. Purity and quantity of every magnetically sorted T cell population were checked by analytical flow cytometry. Each sorted fraction had its genomic DNA isolated and then quantified by UV absorbance on a Nanodrop 2000c. As for this clone: Its antigen has not been determined. Per-base qualities were not stored, and no clone one base away is much larger. The same CDR3 can be traced to other DNA sequences in this sample.

Material for sequencing was naive CD4+ T cells sorted from blood. In light of the paper, this sample's cell subset or site label describes: CD45RA+ positively selected. The receptor was derived from a young man in good health.

The DNA sequence is as follows: TGTGCCAGCAGCTTGGGACCTTCCTACGAGCAGTACTTC. This codes for CASSLGPSYEQYF. This sequence uses TRBV11-2 and TRBJ2-7; the D segment may tentatively be TRBD1 or TRBD2, each giving 5 matched bases. The germline ends are 7 bases apart after V is trimmed by 3 bases and J by 1 base. The CDR3 runs 13 residues from the cysteine to the phenylalanine. Only CDR3 DNA is held: 39 bases, read in frame from base 1. Sequences SGHAT (CDR1) and FQNNGV (CDR2) are obtained from the germline V gene.